The next 24 T cell receptor beta chains were all read from a single sample in a study of T-cell memory formation after mild COVID-19. TCRdb recomputed calls from the 5' RACE reads with MiXCR, one row per CDR3 protein. The data hold around 340,000 distinct CDR3 sequences, with under 25% observed a single time. The sequenced sample consisted of PBMCs or a T cell subset sorted from them (not recorded which). These receptors were collected from an adult woman who had mild COVID-19 (a few samples of this study predate the infection). Cell type and time point are not known.

In this sample, this clonotype turned up a few times. This chain uses TRBV6-5 with TRBJ2-1; TRBD1 might be the D (6 bases). Germline CDR1 MNHEY, CDR2 SVGAGI. This CDR3 is 15 amino acids long. The ends were cut back, 5 bases at V and 4 bases at J, with 15 bases in the middle. CDR3 DNA: TGTGCCAGCAGTCTACAGGGACCGGTGTACAATGAGCAGTTCTTC. This gives the protein CASSLQGPVYNEQFF.

The J gene is TRBJ1-1, the V gene TRBV3-1, with 9 positions matching TRBD1. V was pared by 6 bases and J by 4 bases, with 9 bases of the junction left unmatched. Germline V gene data show CDR1 as LGHDT and CDR2 as YNNKEL (reference sequence). The CDR3 spans 15 residues. The chain's CDR3 is CASSHTGGGGTEAFF. CDR3 DNA: TGTGCCAGCAGTCATACAGGGGGCGGGGGCACTGAAGCTTTCTTT.

This clonotype turned up a few times. The chain carries TRBV15 and TRBJ2-7, with D perhaps TRBD1 or TRBD2 (6 bases each). V shed 5 bases and J shed 3 bases, with 11 bases lying between them. The CDR3 loop spans 13 amino acids. Germline CDR1 is LNHNV and CDR2 is YYDKDF (reference sequence). CDR3 sequence: CATSGGGLYEQYF. The DNA of the CDR3 is TGTGCCACCAGCGGAGGGGGGCTCTACGAGCAGTACTTC.

This clonotype was observed at least ten times. V usage is TRBV5-1 and J usage is TRBJ2-7; 7 positions agree with TRBD1. The CDR3 consists of 15 residues. The ends lost 3 bases at V and 1 base at J; junction bases unmatched: 7. Germline lookup yields CDR1 SGHRS and CDR2 YFSETQ. The CDR3 coding sequence is TGCGCCAGCAGCTCTGGGACAGATACATCCTACGAGCAGTACTTC. Translated: CASSSGTDTSYEQYF. Complete variable domain (other parts from reference TRBV5-1 and TRBJ2-7): KAGVTQTPRYLIKTRGQQVTLSCSPISGHRSVSWYQQTPGQGLQFLFEYFSETQRNKGNFPGRFSGRQFSNSRSEMNVSTLELGDSALYLCASSSGTDTSYEQYFGPGTRLTVT.

This clonotype was observed a few times. The gene calls are TRBV20-1 and TRBJ2-1, with 14 nucleotides matching TRBD2. Germline lookup yields CDR1 DFQATT and CDR2 SNEGSKA (reference sequence). The CDR3 totals 16 residues. Unmatched junction bases numbered 7, after V lost 0 bases and J lost 9 bases. As DNA, the CDR3 is TGCAGTGCTAGAGATCCGGGACTAGCGGGAGTTCCTGAGCAGTTCTTC. Translated, it gives CSARDPGLAGVPEQFF.

The sample holds a few counts of this clonotype. The rearrangement joins TRBV4-2 to TRBJ2-1; 9 bases match TRBD2. CDR1 and CDR2 from the germline V gene are LGHNA and YNFKEQ. The V and J ends lost 1 base and 5 bases, in that order; junction bases with no gene match: 9. The CDR3 sequence is 17 residues long. CDR3 sequence reads: CASSQAVGVAGDNEQFF. The CDR3 DNA sequence: TGTGCCAGCAGCCAAGCCGTGGGGGTAGCGGGGGACAATGAGCAGTTCTTC.

This clonotype was detected a few times. The CDR3 here is CASNPGGLDSNQPQHF. CDR3 DNA sequence: TGTGCCAGCAACCCTGGGGGCCTCGATAGCAATCAGCCCCAGCATTTT. V and J are TRBV7-8 and TRBJ1-5, with TRBD1 as a possible D gene (6 bases). V lost 7 bases, J lost 0 bases, and 16 bases lay in between. Germline CDR1 reads SGHVS; CDR2 reads FQNEAQ. The CDR3 covers 16 residues. Based on the CDR3 plus reference TRBV7-8 and TRBJ1-5, the full variable domain is GAGVSQSPRYKVAKRGQDVALRCDPISGHVSLFWYQQALGQGPEFLTYFQNEAQLDKSGLPSDRFFAERPEGSVSTLKIQRTQQEDSAVYLCASNPGGLDSNQPQHFGDGTRLSIL.

The J gene is TRBJ1-2, the V gene TRBV5-1; TRBD1 aligns across 10 bases. The junction had 0 bases not matched to a gene; V was cut back by 4 bases and J by 6 bases. CDR3 length: 12 residues. From germline, CDR1 is SGHRS and CDR2 YFSETQ. The chain's CDR3 is CASSGQGDGYTF. The CDR3 coding sequence is TGCGCCAGCAGCGGACAGGGGGATGGCTACACCTTC.

A few counts support this clonotype. The rearrangement uses TRBV10-3 and TRBJ2-7, with 9 nucleotides matching TRBD1. Germline trimming cut 3 bases from V and 3 bases from J; bases unmatched to any gene: 6. Germline-derived CDR1 and CDR2 are ENHRY and SYGVKD. This CDR3 comprises 15 residues. As DNA, the CDR3 is TGTGCCATCAGTGAATGGGACAGGGTAAGCTACGAGCAGTACTTC. This codes for CAISEWDRVSYEQYF.

The table lists this clonotype with a few counts. The V call is TRBV30, the J call TRBJ2-7; D is uncertain. CDR3 length: 11 residues. V lost 5 bases and J 7 bases, leaving 12 bases between the germline ends. Germline V lookup: CDR1 GTSNPN, CDR2 SVGIG (reference sequence). The CDR3 sequence: CAWGPLREQYF. The CDR3 nucleotides read TGTGCCTGGGGACCCTTGCGGGAGCAGTACTTC.

The chain joins TRBV5-1 to TRBJ2-1; 15 nucleotides line up with TRBD2. Germline V gives CDR1 SGHRS, CDR2 YFSETQ. This CDR3 spans 20 amino acids. With V trimmed by 4 bases and J by 0 bases, 11 bases remained unmatched. CDR3 coding DNA: TGCGCCAGCAGCCCCCGGACGGGACTAGCGGGGGGTCTCTCCTACAATGAGCAGTTCTTC. Its protein is CASSPRTGLAGGLSYNEQFF.

This clonotype was recorded a few times. J is TRBJ2-2 and V is TRBV12-3 or TRBV12-4; 7 nucleotides align to TRBD1. The CDR3 runs 13 residues. The trim removed 7 bases at V and 6 bases at J, leaving 5 bases unmatched. CDR3 protein: CASTVTGAGELFF. The CDR3, as DNA: TGTGCCAGCACTGTTACAGGGGCCGGGGAGCTGTTTTTT.

This chain links TRBV6-5 with TRBJ2-5, with TRBD2 matching over 9 bases. Germline V gene data show CDR1 as MNHEY and CDR2 as SVGAGI. Trimming at V came to 5 bases and at J to 10 bases, leaving 8 bases not matched to a gene. The CDR3 covers 13 residues. CDR3 nucleotide sequence: TGTGCCAGCAGTGCGGGGGGGACGTCGGGCCAGTACTTC. Translating it yields CASSAGGTSGQYF.

The rearrangement joins TRBV3-1 to TRBJ2-3; the D gene is possibly TRBD2 (5 bases). Germline CDR1 LGHDT, CDR2 YNNKEL (reference sequence). This CDR3 is built from 16 residues. Trimming cost V 5 bases and J 5 bases, with 20 bases left between them. The CDR3 sequence: CASSATGNSRGDTQYF. CDR3 nucleotide sequence: TGTGCCAGCAGCGCGACGGGGAATTCTCGTGGAGATACGCAGTATTTT.

In its sample, this clonotype was seen a few times. The chain has TRBV20-1 and TRBJ1-2; D perhaps matches TRBD1 (5 bases). V gave up 1 base and J gave up 2 bases, with 8 bases separating them. CDR1 and CDR2 from the germline V gene are DFQATT and SNEGSKA (reference sequence). The CDR3 has 13 residues. The CDR3 reads CSARGGANYGYTF. The CDR3 DNA reads TGCAGTGCTAGAGGAGGGGCAAACTATGGCTACACCTTC.

The gene calls are TRBV18 and TRBJ1-1; D is uncertain. This CDR3 is 15 amino acids long. Per the germline V gene, CDR1 is KGHSH and CDR2 is LQKENI. V lost 2 bases to trimming and J lost 1 base, with 11 bases between them. The CDR3 loop reads CASSPGRWGNTEAFF. Written as DNA, the CDR3 is TGTGCCAGCTCACCAGGGAGGTGGGGGAACACTGAAGCTTTCTTT. The full variable domain, with the rest looked up from reference TRBV18 and TRBJ1-1, is NAGVMQNPRHLVRRRGQEARLRCSPMKGHSHVYWYRQLPEEGLKFMVYLQKENIIDESGMPKERFSAEFPKEGPSILRIQQVVRGDSAAYFCASSPGRWGNTEAFFGQGTRLTVV.

There are many counts of this clonotype. The J gene is TRBJ2-5, the V gene TRBV7-2, with D hard to call. Trimming stripped 2 bases from V and 2 bases from J, with 9 bases between. This CDR3 spans 14 amino acids. CDR1 is SGHTA and CDR2 is FQGNSA in the germline V gene. In DNA form, the CDR3 reads TGTGCCAGCAGCTTACGGTACAGACAAGAGACCCAGTACTTC. It translates to CASSLRYRQETQYF.

This clonotype was detected only a few times. This chain links TRBV3-1 with TRBJ2-4; perhaps TRBD1 as D (5 bases). The germline V gene encodes CDR1 LGHDT and CDR2 YNNKEL (reference sequence). CDR3 length: 14 residues. Deletions cut 4 bases from V and 7 bases from J, with 14 bases between. CDR3 nucleotides: TGTGCCAGCAGCCGTGACAGAAATTACAACATTCAGTACTTC. This translates into CASSRDRNYNIQYF.

This clonotype was seen only a few times. The chain couples TRBV9 to TRBJ2-1; a weak D match, TRBD2 (5 bases). Germline loops: CDR1 SGDLS, CDR2 YYNGEE. Trimming left V 0 bases short and J 4 bases short, with 14 bases between. The CDR3 is 16 residues long. The CDR3 here is CASSVAGGGSYNEQFF. The CDR3 DNA reads as TGTGCCAGCAGCGTAGCTGGTGGCGGGTCTTACAATGAGCAGTTCTTC.

This clonotype turned up a few times. The J gene is TRBJ2-1, the V gene TRBV5-6; 8 bases match TRBD2. Germline CDR1 SGHDT, CDR2 YYEEEE. The CDR3 length is 15 residues. V trimming: 5 bases; J trimming: 5 bases; junction bases outside the gene matches: 9. The CDR3 region is CASSSLADLHNEQFF. CDR3 coding DNA: TGTGCCAGCAGTTCACTAGCGGACTTACACAATGAGCAGTTCTTC. The whole variable domain, filled in from reference TRBV5-6 and TRBJ2-1, reads DAGVTQSPTHLIKTRGQQVTLRCSPKSGHDTVSWYQQALGQGPQFIFQYYEEEERQRGNFPDRFSGHQFPNYSSELNVNALLLGDSALYLCASSSLADLHNEQFFGPGTRLTVL.

The chain combines TRBV6-5 with TRBJ2-5; TRBD2 matches at 12 bases. Per germline, CDR1 MNHEY and CDR2 SVGAGI. V gave up 6 bases and J gave up 4 bases; unmatched junction bases: 9. The CDR3 spans 16 residues. The CDR3 DNA reads as TGTGCCAGCAGAATCGGGACTAGCGGGCGGGGAGAGACCCAGTACTTC. Its protein is CASRIGTSGRGETQYF.

This clonotype has only a few counts. The gene calls are TRBV20-1 and TRBJ1-5, with D perhaps TRBD1 (6 bases). The CDR3 consists of 14 residues. Germline lookup yields CDR1 DFQATT and CDR2 SNEGSKA (reference sequence). V was pared by 5 bases and J by 0 bases, with 11 bases between. The DNA for the CDR3 is TGCAGTGCTCGGGGGGGGCTTAGCAATCAGCCCCAGCATTTT. Protein product: CSARGGLSNQPQHF.

The gene calls are TRBV4-1 and TRBJ2-1, with D perhaps assigned TRBD1 or TRBD2 (6 bases each). Trimming left V 4 bases short and J 0 bases short, with 13 bases between. CDR1 is MGHRA, CDR2 YSYEKL, per germline. The CDR3 totals 16 residues. CDR3 DNA sequence: TGCGCCAGCAGCCTTGGGGGGCCGAGCTCCTACAATGAGCAGTTCTTC. Translation: CASSLGGPSSYNEQFF.

The rearrangement links TRBV19 to TRBJ1-5; D gene ambiguous. Trimming took 7 bases from V and 0 from J, leaving 4 bases between them. The CDR3 extends over 12 amino acids. The germline CDR1 and CDR2 sequences are LNHDA and SQIVND (reference sequence). Written as DNA, the CDR3 is TGTGCCAGTAAGGATAGCAATCAGCCCCAGCATTTT. This encodes CASKDSNQPQHF.